The 22 T cell receptor beta chains in this list originate from one sample, sequenced in a study of OX40 agonist ivuxolimab in advanced cancers. Here immunoSEQ multiplex PCR was the method, and the copy in TCRdb shows in-frame clones only, minus some. The sample records more than 80,000 clones, about 87% being singletons. The specimen comprised CD4+ or CD8+ T cells sorted from blood, sampled in a trial of the OX40 agonist ivuxolimab. The origin of the receptors is an adult with an advanced solid tumor such as melanoma, head and neck, liver or kidney cancer.

The count of this clone is one. V is TRBV5-3 and J is TRBJ2-4; possibly TRBD1 for D (6 bases). TRBV5-3 is an ORF, with its function uncertain. The CDR3 sequence is 15 residues long. V was pared by 0 bases and J by 4 bases, with 11 bases between. CDR3 in amino acids: CARSLGWTEKNIQYF. The CDR3 DNA reads TGTGCCAGAAGCTTGGGGTGGACAGAGAAAAACATTCAGTACTTC.

The chain couples TRBV11-3 to TRBJ2-2; a weak D match, TRBD2 (5 bases). Trimming removed 2 bases from V and 1 base from J, with 8 bases in between. This CDR3 contains 15 residues. CDR1 and CDR2 (germline): SGHNT, YENEEA. CDR3 protein: CASSLTRMNTGELFF. The CDR3 nucleotides are TGTGCCAGCAGCTTAACTAGGATGAACACCGGGGAGCTGTTTTTT.

V gene TRBV7-2 combines with J gene TRBJ2-4; 11 nucleotides match TRBD2. The CDR3 covers 15 residues. Per the germline V gene, CDR1 is SGHTA and CDR2 is FQGNSA. Trimming cost V 3 bases and J 6 bases; bases outside gene matches: 4. CDR3 residues: CASSFRLAGSNIQYF. The DNA for the CDR3 is TGTGCCAGCAGCTTCAGACTAGCGGGGTCAAACATTCAGTACTTC.

This clone has a single count. V usage is TRBV5-1 and J usage is TRBJ2-3, with 8 bases lining up with TRBD1. The CDR3 has 15 residues. The ends lost 4 bases at V and 2 bases at J; junction bases unmatched: 6. The germline V gene has CDR1 SGHRS and CDR2 YFSETQ. The CDR3 loop is CASSMGQDPTDTQYF. As DNA, the CDR3 is TGCGCCAGCAGCATGGGACAGGACCCCACAGATACGCAGTATTTT.

V usage is TRBV7-3 and J usage is TRBJ2-3; the D gene is possibly TRBD2 (7 bases). CDR1 is SGHTA, CDR2 FQGTGA, per germline. With 5 bases removed from V and 2 bases from J, the gap between germline ends came to 17 bases. The CDR3 is 16 residues long. CDR3 nucleotides: TGTGCCAGCAGCCCCGGGGGGTTGGGGGCCACAGATACGCAGTATTTT. Amino acids: CASSPGGLGATDTQYF.

This chain connects TRBV7-9 to TRBJ1-6, with D possibly being TRBD1 (5 bases). The CDR3 loop spans 16 amino acids. Germline-derived CDR1 and CDR2 are SEHNR and FQNEAQ (reference sequence). Trimming removed 5 bases at V and 0 bases at J, with 11 bases between. The CDR3 DNA follows: TGTGCCAGCAGCCTACGGGGGGTCTCCTATAATTCACCCCTCCACTTT. Translated: CASSLRGVSYNSPLHF.

This sequence joins TRBV5-4 and TRBJ1-3; 10 positions match TRBD1. The length of the CDR3 is 14 residues. CDR1 and CDR2 (germline): SGHNT, YYREEE (reference sequence). Trimming took 3 bases from V and 4 from J; bases not matched to a gene: 1. The CDR3 protein is CASSWDRGGNTIYF. As DNA, the CDR3 is TGTGCCAGCAGCTGGGACAGGGGCGGAAACACCATATATTTT.

As for this clone: This sample also contains other DNA sequences that code for the same CDR3. The chain uses TRBV5-1 and TRBJ1-1; no reliable D call. This CDR3 spans 13 amino acids. Trimming took off 0 bases at V and 3 bases at J, with 6 bases between the two ends. Germline V CDR1 and CDR2: SGHRS, YFSETQ. CDR3 nucleotides: TGCGCCAGCAGCTTGGCTGGGGACACTGAAGCTTTCTTT. Amino acids: CASSLAGDTEAFF.

Only one count was recorded for this clone. This sequence joins TRBV11-3 and TRBJ2-3; D ambiguous. The CDR3 spans 15 residues. V was clipped by 1 base and J by 0 bases, with 8 bases between them. Germline V gene lookup returns CDR1 SGHNT and CDR2 YENEEA. CDR3: CASSLGGASTDTQYF. The CDR3 nucleotides read TGTGCCAGCAGCTTAGGTGGAGCTAGCACAGATACGCAGTATTTT.

The rearrangement uses TRBV7-2 and TRBJ2-2, with D possibly being TRBD2 (5 bases). Germline assignment: CDR1 SGHTA and CDR2 FQGNSA. V was cut by 4 bases and J by 5 bases, with 17 bases left in between. CDR3 length: 16 residues. This CDR3 is CASSSSLVRGTGELFF. The CDR3 nucleotides are TGTGCCAGCAGCTCGTCCTTGGTCCGCGGGACCGGGGAGCTGTTTTTT.

The chain combines TRBV14 with TRBJ2-7; TRBD1 is a possible D gene (6 bases). V dropped 6 bases and J dropped 2 bases, with 14 bases sitting between them. Germline V gene data show CDR1 as SGHDN and CDR2 as FVKESK. The CDR3 is 14 residues long. The CDR3 coding sequence is TGTGCCAGCAGGCTCTCCGGGACAACCTACGAGCAGTACTTC. Amino acids: CASRLSGTTYEQYF.

This chain uses TRBV7-9 with TRBJ1-3; possibly TRBD1 for D (6 bases). The V end was cut by 6 bases, the J end by 0 bases, with 9 bases between. Germline CDR1 reads SEHNR; CDR2 reads FQNEAQ (reference sequence). The CDR3 has 14 amino acids. The CDR3 loop reads CASSPGDSGNTIYF. The CDR3 DNA reads as TGTGCCAGCAGTCCAGGGGACTCTGGAAACACCATATATTTT.

This chain uses TRBV2 with TRBJ1-6; no firm D call. CDR1 and CDR2 from the germline V gene are SNHLY and FYNNEI. The CDR3 runs to 16 residues. Trimming removed 7 bases at V and 0 bases at J, with 13 bases between. CDR3 nucleotides: TGTGCCAGCATGCCCCGGGCGAGCTCCTATAATTCACCCCTCCACTTT. Translation: CASMPRASSYNSPLHF.

The chain carries TRBV6-5 and TRBJ1-1; D may be TRBD1 (5 bases). V lost 6 bases and J 0 bases, leaving 11 bases between the germline ends. The CDR3 length is 14 residues. Germline-derived CDR1 and CDR2 are MNHEY and SVGAGI. Here the CDR3 reads CASSEGLLNTEAFF. Written as DNA, the CDR3 is TGTGCCAGCAGCGAGGGACTTTTGAACACTGAAGCTTTCTTT.

This clone came up once. This chain's CDR3 is CASSSNGQAINEQFF. The CDR3 coding sequence is TGTGCCAGCTCATCAAACGGACAGGCGATCAATGAGCAGTTCTTC. The chain combines TRBV18 with TRBJ2-1; 7 bases are a match to TRBD1. Losses at the gene ends were 5 bases for V and 6 bases for J; bases not matched to a gene: 10. CDR1 is KGHSH and CDR2 is LQKENI in the germline V gene. The CDR3 runs to 15 residues.

This chain links TRBV7-2 with TRBJ2-1, with 9 bases identical to TRBD2. The germline V gene has CDR1 SGHTA and CDR2 FQGNSA. Unmatched junction bases numbered 12, after V lost 4 bases and J lost 2 bases. The CDR3 loop spans 18 amino acids. CDR3 in amino acids: CASSSQFSGSLTYNEQFF. CDR3 sequence (DNA): TGTGCCAGCAGCTCCCAATTTAGCGGGAGTTTGACCTACAATGAGCAGTTCTTC.

The gene calls are TRBV29-1 and TRBJ2-7; 8 bases map to TRBD1. Germline lookup yields CDR1 SQVTM and CDR2 ANQGSEA. J was trimmed by 3 bases and V by 2 bases; bases with no gene match: 6. This CDR3 has 14 residues. CDR3 residues: CSVEKGTGDYEQYF. DNA for the CDR3: TGCAGCGTTGAAAAGGGGACAGGAGACTACGAGCAGTACTTC.

V gene TRBV15 combines with J gene TRBJ2-7; 10 nucleotides agree with TRBD2. The CDR3 contains 18 residues. Trimming cost V 0 bases and J 7 bases; bases outside gene matches: 15. Per the germline V gene, CDR1 is LNHNV and CDR2 is YYDKDF (reference sequence). The CDR3: CATSRDRTSGVRSGEQYF. The CDR3 region has the DNA TGTGCCACCAGCAGAGATCGTACTAGCGGGGTTCGCTCGGGGGAGCAGTACTTC.

V usage is TRBV5-1 and J usage is TRBJ2-5; 7 nucleotides line up with TRBD1. CDR1 SGHRS and CDR2 YFSETQ come from the germline V gene. CDR3 length: 15 residues. The junction had 5 bases not matched to a gene; V was cut back by 2 bases and J by 1 base. The CDR3 loop reads CASSFGDRSQETQYF. CDR3 nucleotides: TGCGCCAGCAGCTTCGGGGACAGATCCCAAGAGACCCAGTACTTC. The full variable domain, with the rest looked up from reference TRBV5-1 and TRBJ2-5, is KAGVTQTPRYLIKTRGQQVTLSCSPISGHRSVSWYQQTPGQGLQFLFEYFSETQRNKGNFPGRFSGRQFSNSRSEMNVSTLELGDSALYLCASSFGDRSQETQYFGPGTRLLVL.

The chain links TRBV7-7 to TRBJ2-5; weak D call: TRBD2 (5 bases). Germline values: CDR1 SSHAT, CDR2 FNYEAQ (reference sequence). V shed 1 base and J shed 0 bases, with 9 bases lying between them. CDR3 length: 15 residues. Written as DNA, the CDR3 is TGTGCCAGCAGCTTAGTCTCGGGGTACCAAGAGACCCAGTACTTC. Its protein is CASSLVSGYQETQYF.

This clone was observed a handful of times. The chain has TRBV9 and TRBJ2-5; D unclear. CDR1 is SGDLS, CDR2 YYNGEE, per germline. This CDR3 contains 15 residues. Trimming took 2 bases from V and 4 from J, leaving 15 bases between them. CDR3 in DNA: TGTGCCAGCAGCGTGTTACCGGGTAGAGGAGAGACCCAGTACTTC. Its translation is CASSVLPGRGETQYF.

CDR3 protein: CASSSLTGTSEQYF. The CDR3 DNA reads as TGCGCCAGCAGCTCCTTGACCGGGACTAGCGAGCAGTACTTC. The J gene is TRBJ2-7, the V gene TRBV4-1; 8 bases agree with TRBD2. The V gene end was trimmed by 5 bases and the J gene end by 6 bases; junction bases not matched to a gene: 9. CDR1 and CDR2 from the germline V gene are MGHRA and YSYEKL. CDR3 length: 14 amino acids.